These T cell receptor beta chains were read from a single sample in a study of cytomegalovirus exposure and HLA in healthy donors. This table comes from immunoSEQ multiplex PCR, and its TCRdb copy is limited to in-frame clones, with some not included. The sample records more than 95,000 clones, 75% to 90% being singletons. The sample taken for sequencing was PBMCs. All receptors derive from a man younger than 40 in good health and CMV-seropositive. CDR3s include the opening cysteine and the closing phenylalanine or tryptophan. The D gene is left open where the match is weak. Clone size is given for some rows only: seen once, a few or many times, or a class if the clone is expanded.

V	J	D	size	DNA	CDR3
TRBV4-1	TRBJ2-7	TRBD1	NA	TGCGCCAGCAGCCAAGCTTCAGGGGGATCCGTCTACGAGCAGTACTTC	CASSQASGGSVYEQYF
TRBV5-6	TRBJ1-1	NA	few	TGTGCCAGCACCTTGGTGCCGACCGGGACTGAAGCTTTCTTT	CASTLVPTGTEAFF
TRBV19	TRBJ2-3	TRBD2	NA	TGTGCCAGTAGTAAGGGACTAGCGGGGGGACGCACAGATACGCAGTATTTT	CASSKGLAGGRTDTQYF
TRBV6-4	TRBJ2-1	TRBD2	NA	TGTGCCAGCAGTGACGGGGCGGGGGGGCCGGATGAGCAGTTCTTC	CASSDGAGGPDEQFF
TRBV6-5	TRBJ2-7	NA	NA	TGTGCCAGCACCCAGGGAGGTAGAGGGGTCGAGCAGTACTTC	CASTQGGRGVEQYF
TRBV4-2	TRBJ2-7	NA	NA	TGTGCCAGCAGCCAAATTGGCAGTTCCTACGAGCAGTACTTC	CASSQIGSSYEQYF
TRBV27	TRBJ2-6	NA	NA	TGTGCCAGCAGGGTCGGGTTCTCTGGGGCCAACGTCCTGACTTTC	CASRVGFSGANVLTF
TRBV27	TRBJ2-1	NA	NA	TGTGCCAGCAGTCCGGTCCAGGGTAATGAGCAGTTCTTC	CASSPVQGNEQFF
TRBV6-4	TRBJ1-1	NA	NA	TGTGCCAGCGCCCGGGAGGTGAACACTGAAGCTTTCTTT	CASAREVNTEAFF
TRBV6-1	TRBJ1-1	NA	few	TGTGCCAGCAGGTTCCGGGTCGAGGACACTGAAGCTTTCTTT	CASRFRVEDTEAFF
TRBV10-3	TRBJ1-3	NA	NA	TGTGCCATCAGTGAGTTAAACTCTGGAAACACCATATATTTT	CAISELNSGNTIYF
TRBV7-9	TRBJ2-6	TRBD1	NA	TGTGCCAGCAGCCCCGGCAGGGGGCAGGCGTCTGGGGCCAACGTCCTGACTTTC	CASSPGRGQASGANVLTF
TRBV27	TRBJ2-1	NA	NA	TGTGCCAGCAGTTTAGTAGGGGTCAATGAGCAGTTCTTC	CASSLVGVNEQFF
TRBV7-9	TRBJ1-1	NA	NA	TGTGCCAGCAGCAGCAGGCGTTCGGACACTGAAGCTTTCTTT	CASSSRRSDTEAFF